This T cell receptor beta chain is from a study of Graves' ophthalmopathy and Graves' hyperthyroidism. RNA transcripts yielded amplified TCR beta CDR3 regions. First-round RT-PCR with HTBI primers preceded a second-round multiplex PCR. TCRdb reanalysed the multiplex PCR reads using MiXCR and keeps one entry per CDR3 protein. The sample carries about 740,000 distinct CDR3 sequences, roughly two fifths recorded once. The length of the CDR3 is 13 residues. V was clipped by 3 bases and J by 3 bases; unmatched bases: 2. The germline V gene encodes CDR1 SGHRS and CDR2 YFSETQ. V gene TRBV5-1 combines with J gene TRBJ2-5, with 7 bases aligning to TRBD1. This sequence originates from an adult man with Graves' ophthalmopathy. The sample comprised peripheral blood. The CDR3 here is CASSWGTEETQYF. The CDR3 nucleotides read TGCGCCAGCAGCTGGGGGACAGAAGAGACCCAGTACTTC.